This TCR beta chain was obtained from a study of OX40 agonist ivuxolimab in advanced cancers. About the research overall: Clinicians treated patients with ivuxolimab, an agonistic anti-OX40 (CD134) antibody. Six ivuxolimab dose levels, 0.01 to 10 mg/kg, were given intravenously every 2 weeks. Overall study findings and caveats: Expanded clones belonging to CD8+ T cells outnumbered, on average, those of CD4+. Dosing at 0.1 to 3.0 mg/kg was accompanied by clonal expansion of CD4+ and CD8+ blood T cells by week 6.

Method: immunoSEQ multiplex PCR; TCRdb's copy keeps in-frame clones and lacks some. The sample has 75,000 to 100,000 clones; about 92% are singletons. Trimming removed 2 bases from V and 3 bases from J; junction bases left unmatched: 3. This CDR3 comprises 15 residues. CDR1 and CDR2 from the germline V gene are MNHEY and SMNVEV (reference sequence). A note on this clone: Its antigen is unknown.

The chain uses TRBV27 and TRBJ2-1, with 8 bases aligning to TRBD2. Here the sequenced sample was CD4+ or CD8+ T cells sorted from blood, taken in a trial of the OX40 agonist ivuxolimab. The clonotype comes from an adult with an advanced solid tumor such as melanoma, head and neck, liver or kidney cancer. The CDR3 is CASSLSGSFYNEQFF. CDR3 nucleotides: TGTGCCAGCAGTTTAAGCGGGAGTTTCTACAATGAGCAGTTCTTC.